The sequence of this TCR beta chain was determined in a study of metastatic and nonmetastatic thyroid tumors. About the research overall: The authors compared repertoires across blood and tumor or nodule tissue from malignant and benign thyroid patients. Study observations and caveats: Reports indicated that malignant thyroid tumors showed significantly higher TCR beta diversity than benign nodules did, in blood and tumor.

Thyroid surgery was performed in patients who had received no treatment beforehand. Original handling: A classifier of distant metastasis in papillary thyroid cancer was built from CDR3 differences (across clinicopathological groups). TCRdb re-clonotyped the PCR reads through MiXCR. The V and J calls, along with clone size, are taken from TCRdb and not from the paper's own processing. The sample lists under 100,000 clones; 8.6% were seen once. The CDR3 is 11 amino acids. The germline V gene encodes CDR1 MNHNY and CDR2 SVGAGI (reference sequence). Trimming removed 0 bases from V and 5 bases from J, with 1 base in between. This clone has at least ten counts. The antigen remains unidentified. The sample carries other DNA sequences with the same CDR3.

This chain links TRBV6-6 with TRBJ2-5; D uncertain. Sequencing used blood. The origin of this receptor is a female donor with papillary thyroid cancer or a benign thyroid nodule (not recorded which). Some clones in this sample may be carry-over from other donors' samples. The CDR3 DNA follows: TGTGCCAGCAGTTACTCGGAGACCCAGTACTTC. Amino acids: CASSYSETQYF.